This entry lists 8 T cell receptor beta chains sequenced from one sample in a study of blood T cell repertoires in COVID-19. This table comes from immunoSEQ multiplex PCR, and its TCRdb copy is limited to in-frame clones, with some not included. This table has about 270,000 clones, roughly nine tenths appearing once. Sequencing was performed on peripheral blood. These receptors all come from an older woman who had recovered from COVID-19.

This chain uses TRBV5-4 with TRBJ1-1; the D gene is possibly TRBD1 (6 bases). The CDR3 covers 14 residues. Germline loops: CDR1 SGHNT, CDR2 YYREEE (reference sequence). Trimming pared 2 bases from V and 4 bases from J, leaving 12 bases between. Written as DNA, the CDR3 is TGTGCCAGCAGCTTAAACAGGGAAGGCACTGAAGCTTTCTTT. Encoded protein: CASSLNREGTEAFF.

The rearrangement joins TRBV7-2 to TRBJ2-7; 11 bases align to TRBD2. CDR1 is SGHTA, CDR2 FQGNSA, per germline. V was pared by 6 bases and J by 6 bases, with 7 bases of the junction left unmatched. The CDR3 totals 14 residues. CDR3 in amino acids: CASRLRLAGGEQYF. CDR3 bases: TGTGCCAGCAGACTAAGGCTAGCGGGGGGCGAGCAGTACTTC. Drawing the rest from reference TRBV7-2 and TRBJ2-7, the complete variable domain is GAGVSQSPSNKVTEKGKDVELRCDPISGHTALYWYRQSLGQGLEFLIYFQGNSAPDKSGLPSDRFSAERTGGSVSTLTIQRTQQEDSAVYLCASRLRLAGGEQYFGPGTRLTVT.

The CDR3: CASSAHADSSYNSPLHF. CDR3 DNA: TGTGCCAGCTCGGCCCACGCGGACAGCTCCTATAATTCACCCCTCCACTTT. V is TRBV18 and J is TRBJ1-6; perhaps TRBD1 as D (6 bases). The germline gives CDR1 KGHSH, CDR2 LQKENI. The CDR3 loop spans 17 amino acids. The V gene lost 6 bases and the J gene lost 0 bases, with 15 bases spanning the gap.

This chain joins TRBV5-6 and TRBJ2-7, with a weak D call TRBD2 (6 bases). Trimming removed 6 bases from V and 9 bases from J, with 22 bases in between. The CDR3 has 14 amino acids. CDR1 is SGHDT and CDR2 is YYEEEE in the germline V gene. The DNA of the CDR3 is TGTGCCAGCACCCTAGCTAGCGCGCCAATGCGGCAGTACTTC. This sequence encodes CASTLASAPMRQYF.

In its sample, this clone was seen once. The chain couples TRBV7-2 to TRBJ1-2; D not resolved. Deletions cut 4 bases from V and 7 bases from J, with 7 bases between. The CDR3 contains 11 residues. Germline CDR1 reads SGHTA; CDR2 reads FQGNSA. The CDR3 DNA reads as TGTGCCAGCAGCTCGGAGGGTGGCTACACCTTC. Translated: CASSSEGGYTF.

The chain carries TRBV28 and TRBJ2-7; a possible D gene is TRBD1 (5 bases). This CDR3 region has 15 residues. Germline CDR1 is MDHEN and CDR2 is SYDVKM. Trimming stripped 2 bases from V and 3 bases from J, with 14 bases between. CDR3 nucleotide sequence: TGTGCCAGCAGTTTAAGGCAGGGAAGAGGCTACGAGCAGTACTTC. This translates into CASSLRQGRGYEQYF.

The V call is TRBV5-1, the J call TRBJ1-4; TRBD1 aligns across 10 bases. CDR3 length equals 18 residues. The V gene's germline CDR1 is SGHRS and CDR2 YFSETQ. Germline trimming cut 2 bases from V and 2 bases from J; bases unmatched to any gene: 9. In DNA form, the CDR3 reads TGCGCCAGCAGCTTTACCGGGACAGGGGTGAGCACTAATGAAAAACTGTTTTTT. Amino acid sequence: CASSFTGTGVSTNEKLFF.

The V gene is TRBV10-3, the J gene TRBJ2-3; D perhaps matches TRBD1 (6 bases). Deletions cut 6 bases from V and 3 bases from J, with 16 bases between. The CDR3 consists of 15 residues. In germline, CDR1 is ENHRY, CDR2 SYGVKD. The CDR3 DNA sequence: TGTGCCATCAGGATACAGGGAACACGGACAGATACGCAGTATTTT. Protein product: CAIRIQGTRTDTQYF.